Shown below are 8 T cell receptor beta chains from a single sample sequenced in a study of blood T cell repertoires in COVID-19. Some clones are missing from TCRdb's copy, which holds only in-frame ones; the method was immunoSEQ multiplex PCR. Found here are over 250,000 clones, 89% of them singletons; the top ten hold 2% to 2.5%. The sequenced sample was peripheral blood. These receptors were obtained from a man in his fifties or sixties with acute or convalescent COVID-19.

The chain has TRBV7-8 and TRBJ2-1, with 10 bases fitting TRBD2. Germline trimming cut 7 bases from V and 5 bases from J; bases unmatched to any gene: 11. Germline V gene sequence: CDR1 SGHVS, CDR2 FQNEAQ. This CDR3 is built from 16 residues. CDR3: CASTLPRLAGDNEQFF. Here the CDR3 DNA reads TGTGCCAGCACCCTCCCCCGCCTAGCGGGAGACAATGAGCAGTTCTTC.

The chain employs TRBV4-1 and TRBJ2-1; D is possibly TRBD1 (5 bases). The CDR3 loop spans 17 amino acids. CDR1 is MGHRA, CDR2 YSYEKL, per germline. Trimming cost V 0 bases and J 0 bases, with 12 bases left between them. The DNA of the CDR3 is TGCGCCAGCAGCCAAGAGGGCAGGGTCAACTCCTACAATGAGCAGTTCTTC. Amino acids: CASSQEGRVNSYNEQFF.

CDR3 sequence: CASSHGESGYTF. DNA for the CDR3: TGTGCCAGCAGCCACGGGGAGAGTGGCTACACCTTC. The J gene is TRBJ1-2, the V gene TRBV3-1 (or the pseudogene TRBV3-2); D ambiguous. V was cut by 3 bases and J by 7 bases, with 9 bases left in between. The CDR3 is 12 residues long. Germline-derived CDR1 and CDR2 are LGHDT and YNNKEL (reference sequence).

This chain connects TRBV19 to TRBJ1-2; D perhaps matches TRBD1 (6 bases). Germline assignment: CDR1 LNHDA and CDR2 SQIVND (reference sequence). The CDR3 runs 14 residues. Trimming left V 7 bases short and J 4 bases short, with 16 bases between. The CDR3 loop is CASTLPGTSYGYTF. The CDR3 bases are TGTGCCAGTACCCTGCCAGGGACAAGCTATGGCTACACCTTC.

V usage is TRBV9 and J usage is TRBJ2-1; TRBD1 matches 9 bases. The CDR3 loop spans 17 amino acids. The ends lost 4 bases at V and 4 bases at J; junction bases unmatched: 12. Germline CDR1 SGDLS, CDR2 YYNGEE. CDR3 sequence: CASSFRRDRETYNEQFF. As DNA, the CDR3 is TGTGCCAGCAGCTTCCGCCGGGACAGGGAAACTTACAATGAGCAGTTCTTC.

V gene TRBV30 combines with J gene TRBJ2-7; TRBD1 matches at 10 bases. Germline loops: CDR1 GTSNPN, CDR2 SVGIG (reference sequence). The length of the CDR3 is 14 residues. V lost 3 bases, J lost 4 bases, and 6 bases stayed unmatched. The CDR3 sequence is CAWRHGTGVYEQYF. The CDR3 DNA is TGTGCCTGGAGGCACGGGACAGGGGTTTACGAGCAGTACTTC.

The chain has TRBV5-1 and TRBJ1-2; TRBD1 is a possible D gene (6 bases). Deletions cut 0 bases from V and 4 bases from J, with 10 bases between. Per germline, CDR1 SGHRS and CDR2 YFSETQ. CDR3 size: 14 residues. The CDR3 DNA reads TGCGCCAGCAGCTTGGCGGGGGGCTTCTATGGCTACACCTTC. Amino acids: CASSLAGGFYGYTF.

The rearrangement joins TRBV7-6 to TRBJ1-5, with 9 bases fitting TRBD1. Losses at the gene ends were 6 bases for V and 7 bases for J; bases not matched to a gene: 4. Germline CDR1 SGHVS, CDR2 FNYEAQ. CDR3 size: 13 residues. The CDR3 nucleotides read TGTGCCAGCAGTCCGGACAGGGGCCAGCCCCAGCATTTT. It encodes CASSPDRGQPQHF.